One and the same sample provided the 26 T cell receptor beta chains below, sequenced in a study of T cell responses to AZD1222 COVID-19 vaccine. Profiled with immunoSEQ multiplex PCR; TCRdb holds only in-frame clones, not every one. The sample comprises about 130,000 clones, around 86% of which are singletons, and roughly 6% rests with the top ten. Sequenced here: peripheral blood, sampled on day 0 of AZD1222 vaccination. All receptors come from an adult in good health.

The V gene is TRBV5-1, the J gene TRBJ2-7; D call uncertain. Trimming stripped 0 bases from V and 2 bases from J, with 6 bases between. This CDR3 is 13 amino acids long. CDR1 is SGHRS and CDR2 is YFSETQ in the germline V gene. The CDR3 coding sequence is TGCGCCAGCAGCTTGGAATCGACCTACGAGCAGTACTTC. Translating it yields CASSLESTYEQYF.

The gene calls are TRBV12-3 or TRBV12-4 and TRBJ2-7, with D maybe TRBD1 (6 bases). The V end was cut by 2 bases, the J end by 6 bases, with 8 bases between. The CDR3 loop spans 12 amino acids. CDR3 residues: CASSLTGSEQYF. In DNA, the CDR3 is TGTGCCAGCAGTTTAACAGGGTCCGAGCAGTACTTC.

The chain employs TRBV11-3 and TRBJ2-1; TRBD2 agrees at 14 bases. The CDR3 spans 15 residues. V trimming: 3 bases; J trimming: 8 bases; junction bases outside the gene matches: 3. Germline CDR1 SGHNT, CDR2 YENEEA. This CDR3 is CASSFGTSGGDEQFF. As DNA, the CDR3 is TGTGCCAGCAGCTTCGGGACTAGCGGGGGTGATGAGCAGTTCTTC.

CDR3 DNA sequence: TGTGCCAGCAGCCAAGATCCCCAGGGGGCGGATGGCTACACCTTC. Translation gives CASSQDPQGADGYTF. The chain joins TRBV4-2 to TRBJ1-2; the match to TRBD1 covers 8 bases. With 0 bases clipped from V and 6 bases from J, the junction kept 6 bases outside the gene matches. In germline, CDR1 is LGHNA, CDR2 YNFKEQ. The CDR3 consists of 15 residues.

This chain connects TRBV9 to TRBJ2-3; D ambiguous. Trimming took 6 bases from V and 0 from J, leaving 14 bases between them. CDR3 length: 15 residues. Looked up from germline, CDR1 is SGDLS and CDR2 is YYNGEE. The CDR3 nucleotides are TGTGCCAGCAACGGCGGCCTCTCTAGCACAGATACGCAGTATTTT. Protein sequence: CASNGGLSSTDTQYF.

V usage is TRBV10-3 and J usage is TRBJ2-3; the match to TRBD1 covers 12 bases. V lost 10 bases to trimming and J lost 2 bases; unmatched junction nucleotides: 4. The CDR3 is 14 amino acids. Germline loops: CDR1 ENHRY, CDR2 SYGVKD. The CDR3 protein is CATQGQGATDTQYF. The CDR3 nucleotides are TGTGCCACCCAGGGACAGGGGGCCACAGATACGCAGTATTTT.

The chain joins TRBV5-4 to TRBJ2-5; perhaps TRBD1 as D (6 bases). This CDR3 has 13 amino acids. Germline V lookup: CDR1 SGHNT, CDR2 YYREEE (reference sequence). V lost 0 bases, J lost 4 bases, and 7 bases lay in between. CDR3 sequence reads: CASSLGGGETQYF. The DNA for the CDR3 is TGTGCCAGCAGCTTGGGAGGGGGAGAGACCCAGTACTTC.

This chain joins TRBV19 and TRBJ2-1, with TRBD2 identical over 8 bases. V shed 9 bases, J shed 0 bases, and the junction held 7 bases outside the gene matches. The CDR3 length is 15 residues. CDR1 and CDR2 (germline): LNHDA, SQIVND (reference sequence). The chain's CDR3 is CASRGGGHSYNEQFF. In nucleotides, the CDR3 is TGTGCCAGCCGGGGGGGCGGACACTCCTACAATGAGCAGTTCTTC.

The V gene is TRBV4-3, the J gene TRBJ2-1, with 9 bases fitting TRBD2. In germline, CDR1 is LGHNA, CDR2 YSLEER. The CDR3 runs to 15 residues. The trim removed 0 bases at V and 9 bases at J, leaving 6 bases unmatched. The CDR3 nucleotides are TGCGCCAGCAGCCAAGAGTCGCGGGGGGGTGCTGAGCAGTTCTTC. This encodes CASSQESRGGAEQFF.

This clone was picked up a small number of times. This chain uses TRBV3-1 (or the pseudogene TRBV3-2) with TRBJ1-1; TRBD1 aligns across 7 bases. J was trimmed by 0 bases and V by 0 bases; bases with no gene match: 1. The length of the CDR3 is 15 residues. Germline lookup yields CDR1 LGHDT and CDR2 YNNKEL (reference sequence). CDR3 in DNA: TGTGCCAGCAGCCAAGAGACAGGGCTGAACACTGAAGCTTTCTTT. It yields the protein CASSQETGLNTEAFF.

J is TRBJ1-1 and V is TRBV18, with 10 positions matching TRBD1. Per the germline V gene, CDR1 is KGHSH and CDR2 is LQKENI. After removal of 5 bases from V and 4 bases from J, the junction contained 1 base not matched to a gene. The CDR3 totals 13 residues. The CDR3: CASSGDRGTEAFF. The CDR3 DNA reads TGTGCCAGCTCAGGGGACAGGGGCACTGAAGCTTTCTTT.

This sequence joins TRBV6-5 and TRBJ2-7, with 7 bases fitting TRBD2. V shed 5 bases, J shed 2 bases, and the junction held 6 bases outside the gene matches. CDR3 length: 14 residues. Germline V gene lookup returns CDR1 MNHEY and CDR2 SVGAGI. CDR3 DNA sequence: TGTGCCAGCAGTCCCCGGGACTACGCCTACGAGCAGTACTTC. It encodes CASSPRDYAYEQYF.

This clone was seen once. The chain links TRBV11-2 to TRBJ2-2; TRBD1 matches 10 bases. Germline CDR1 reads SGHAT; CDR2 reads FQNNGV. V gave up 2 bases and J gave up 7 bases; unmatched junction bases: 10. The CDR3 covers 17 residues. The CDR3 is CASSLSGTGAPGGELFF. In DNA form, the CDR3 reads TGTGCCAGCAGCTTATCCGGGACAGGGGCCCCAGGCGGGGAGCTGTTTTTT.

The V and J genes are TRBV7-9 and TRBJ1-6, with D maybe TRBD1 (5 bases). The CDR3 spans 16 residues. Germline CDR1 reads SEHNR; CDR2 reads FQNEAQ (reference sequence). V lost 4 bases, J lost 0 bases, and 10 bases lay in between. In nucleotides, the CDR3 is TGTGCCAGCAGCTCTCGGGGGAGCTCCTATAATTCACCCCTCCACTTT. This translates into CASSSRGSSYNSPLHF.

V gene TRBV12-5 combines with J gene TRBJ1-2; D might be TRBD1 (5 bases). This CDR3 spans 18 amino acids. V was shortened by 1 base and J by 1 base, with 19 bases between the two germline ends. Germline V CDR1 and CDR2: LGHNT, FRNRAP. CDR3 protein: CASGLAYTLGPSNYGYTF. The CDR3 DNA sequence: TGTGCTAGTGGTTTGGCCTATACCTTGGGACCAAGTAACTATGGCTACACCTTC.

The chain carries TRBV27 and TRBJ1-1, with 7 nucleotides matching TRBD1. Germline trimming cut 8 bases from V and 2 bases from J; bases unmatched to any gene: 5. From germline, CDR1 is MNHEY and CDR2 SMNVEV (reference sequence). The CDR3 spans 13 residues. The CDR3 loop reads CASHRQGNTEAFF. As DNA, the CDR3 is TGTGCCAGCCACAGACAGGGAAACACTGAAGCTTTCTTT.

V and J are TRBV6-5 and TRBJ2-7; TRBD1 might be the D (5 bases). V gave up 0 bases and J gave up 6 bases, with 18 bases separating them. Germline CDR1 MNHEY, CDR2 SVGAGI. The CDR3 contains 16 residues. This CDR3 is CASSYSSNGRVGEQYF. The CDR3 DNA reads TGTGCCAGCAGTTACTCGAGTAATGGCAGGGTGGGCGAGCAGTACTTC.

The chain carries TRBV7-8 and TRBJ2-1; TRBD1 aligns across 9 bases. V lost 6 bases, J lost 4 bases, and 7 bases stayed unmatched. The germline V gene encodes CDR1 SGHVS and CDR2 FQNEAQ. The CDR3 is 15 amino acids. The CDR3 loop reads CASSPGQGIYNEQFF. The CDR3 DNA reads TGTGCCAGCAGTCCGGGACAGGGAATTTACAATGAGCAGTTCTTC.

This clone was observed a single time. Here the CDR3 reads CASSFGGGRGGTGELFF. CDR3 nucleotide sequence: TGTGCCAGCAGTTTCGGGGGCGGCAGGGGAGGGACCGGGGAGCTGTTTTTT. The V call is TRBV27, the J call TRBJ2-2, with a possible D match to TRBD2 (7 bases). Germline CDR1 is MNHEY and CDR2 is SMNVEV (reference sequence). CDR3 length equals 17 residues. V shed 3 bases and J shed 5 bases, with 19 bases lying between them.

The rearrangement uses TRBV5-4 and TRBJ1-4; 9 bases agree with TRBD1. Trimming at V came to 2 bases and at J to 8 bases, leaving 10 bases not matched to a gene. CDR3 length: 16 amino acids. CDR1 and CDR2 from the germline V gene are SGHNT and YYREEE (reference sequence). The CDR3 here is CASSLTGGQGDEKLFF. The CDR3 DNA sequence: TGTGCCAGCAGCTTAACGGGGGGACAGGGAGACGAAAAACTGTTTTTT. The complete variable domain, with remaining parts taken from reference TRBV5-4 and TRBJ1-4, reads ETGVTQSPTHLIKTRGQQVTLRCSSQSGHNTVSWYQQALGQGPQFIFQYYREEENGRGNFPPRFSGLQFPNYSSELNVNALELDDSALYLCASSLTGGQGDEKLFFGSGTQLSVL.

The chain links TRBV11-2 to TRBJ1-2, with TRBD1 matching 7 bases. Unmatched junction bases numbered 10, after V lost 5 bases and J lost 4 bases. Looked up from germline, CDR1 is SGHAT and CDR2 is FQNNGV. CDR3 size: 15 residues. CDR3 residues: CASSAVQGRGYGYTF. CDR3 bases: TGTGCCAGCAGCGCCGTACAGGGGAGGGGCTATGGCTACACCTTC.

The chain combines TRBV11-2 with TRBJ2-2; D is uncertain. Germline V lookup: CDR1 SGHAT, CDR2 FQNNGV. The CDR3 runs to 15 residues. V was trimmed by 2 bases and J by 2 bases, leaving 9 bases between them. CDR3 nucleotides: TGTGCCAGCAGCTTAAGTTTGGCCAACACCGGGGAGCTGTTTTTT. Residues: CASSLSLANTGELFF.

V is TRBV4-1 and J is TRBJ1-1; D gene ambiguous. Deletions cut 5 bases from V and 0 bases from J, with 16 bases between. CDR1 is MGHRA and CDR2 is YSYEKL in the germline V gene. This CDR3 is 16 amino acids long. CDR3 loop: CASSVSERYVNTEAFF. CDR3 DNA: TGCGCCAGCAGCGTGTCTGAGCGGTATGTGAACACTGAAGCTTTCTTT.

CDR3 nucleotide sequence: TGTGCCAGCAGTGTAGGGTACACCGAGACTGAAGCTTTCTTT. The encoded protein is CASSVGYTETEAFF. The gene calls are TRBV2 and TRBJ1-1; no reliable D call. Trimming took off 4 bases at V and 5 bases at J, with 14 bases between the two ends. CDR1 is SNHLY and CDR2 is FYNNEI in the germline V gene. The CDR3 totals 14 residues.

This sequence joins TRBV30 and TRBJ1-1; tentatively, D is TRBD1 (5 bases). Germline V gene sequence: CDR1 GTSNPN, CDR2 SVGIG (reference sequence). CDR3 size: 14 residues. The V end lost 4 bases, the J end lost 11 bases, and 23 bases lay between the germline ends. In nucleotides, the CDR3 is TGTGCCTGGATCGGGGCCGCTCCGAACTGGGGCGCTTTCTTT. This encodes CAWIGAAPNWGAFF.

This clone came up once. Compared with germline, one end of the junction differs, possibly owing to a read error. The chain is built from TRBV2 and TRBJ2-3, with 8 nucleotides matching TRBD1. The CDR3 totals 16 residues. From germline, CDR1 is SNHLY and CDR2 FYNNEI. DNA of the CDR3: TGTGCCAGCAGTAAAGCTCGGACAGGGAAGGCAGATACGCAGTATTTT. This codes for CASSKARTGKADTQYF.